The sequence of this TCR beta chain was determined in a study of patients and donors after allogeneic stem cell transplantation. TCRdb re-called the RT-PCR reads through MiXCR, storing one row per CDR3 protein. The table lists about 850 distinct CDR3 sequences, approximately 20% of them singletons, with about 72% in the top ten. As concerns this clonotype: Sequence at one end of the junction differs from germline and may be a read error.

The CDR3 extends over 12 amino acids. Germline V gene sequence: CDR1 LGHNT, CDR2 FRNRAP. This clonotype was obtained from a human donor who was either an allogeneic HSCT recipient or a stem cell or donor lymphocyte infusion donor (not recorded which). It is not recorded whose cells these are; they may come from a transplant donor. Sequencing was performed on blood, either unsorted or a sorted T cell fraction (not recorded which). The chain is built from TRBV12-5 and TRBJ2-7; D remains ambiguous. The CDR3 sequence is CDSGFSNYEQYF. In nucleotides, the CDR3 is TGTGATAGTGGTTTTAGTAACTACGAGCAGTACTTC.